These 18 T cell receptor beta chains were sequenced from one sample in a study of blood T cell repertoires in COVID-19. Assay: immunoSEQ multiplex PCR; the TCRdb copy retains only in-frame clones and omits some. The sample comprises about 200,000 clones, approximately 86% of which are singletons, and 3.5% to 4.5% rests with the top ten. The sample comprised PBMCs or T cells enriched from blood (not recorded which). The receptors originated from a woman in her 40s with acute COVID-19.

This chain joins TRBV9 and TRBJ2-7; the D gene is possibly TRBD1 (6 bases). This CDR3 is built from 16 residues. Trimming removed 3 bases from V and 1 base from J, with 17 bases in between. Germline V gene sequence: CDR1 SGDLS, CDR2 YYNGEE. The CDR3 region has the DNA TGTGCCAGCAGCGCCGGAGGAACAGGGTGGTCCTACGAGCAGTACTTC. Translation gives CASSAGGTGWSYEQYF.

The rearrangement joins TRBV6-1 to TRBJ1-1; 8 nucleotides agree with TRBD1. The CDR3 runs 15 residues. Per the germline V gene, CDR1 is MNHNS and CDR2 is SASEGT. The V segment lost 5 bases and the J segment 0 bases; nucleotides outside the gene matches: 5. The CDR3 loop reads CASSPQGAVNTEAFF. In DNA form, the CDR3 reads TGTGCCAGCAGTCCTCAGGGGGCGGTGAACACTGAAGCTTTCTTT.

J is TRBJ2-7 and V is TRBV5-8, with 9 bases lining up with TRBD1. The CDR3 length is 15 residues. The V and J ends lost 2 bases and 2 bases, in that order; junction bases with no gene match: 5. The germline gives CDR1 SGHTS, CDR2 YDEGEE. CDR3 coding DNA: TGTGCCAGCAGCTTCGGACAGGGGAAGACCTACGAGCAGTACTTC. It codes for CASSFGQGKTYEQYF. Supplemented by reference TRBV5-8 and TRBJ2-7, the full variable domain reads EAGVTQSPTHLIKTRGQQATLRCSPISGHTSVYWYQQALGLGLQFLLWYDEGEERNRGNFPPRFSGRQFPNYSSELNVNALELEDSALYLCASSFGQGKTYEQYFGPGTRLTVT.

This chain joins TRBV5-1 and TRBJ2-5; 7 bases match TRBD2. This CDR3 comprises 14 residues. Unmatched junction bases numbered 4, after V lost 4 bases and J lost 1 base. Germline loops: CDR1 SGHRS, CDR2 YFSETQ. The CDR3 DNA is TGCGCCAGCAGCCTGACTAGCCCCCAAGAGACCCAGTACTTC. Its translation: CASSLTSPQETQYF. The complete variable domain, with remaining parts taken from reference TRBV5-1 and TRBJ2-5, reads KAGVTQTPRYLIKTRGQQVTLSCSPISGHRSVSWYQQTPGQGLQFLFEYFSETQRNKGNFPGRFSGRQFSNSRSEMNVSTLELGDSALYLCASSLTSPQETQYFGPGTRLLVL.

J is TRBJ1-5 and V is TRBV27, with TRBD1 matching over 8 bases. CDR1 and CDR2 from the germline V gene are MNHEY and SMNVEV (reference sequence). V lost 6 bases, J lost 6 bases, and 16 bases stayed unmatched. This CDR3 region has 17 residues. The CDR3, as DNA: TGTGCCAGCAGCCAATATGGGGCAGGGGGCGGAGCTCAGCCCCAGCATTTT. This sequence encodes CASSQYGAGGGAQPQHF.

The rearrangement links TRBV5-8 to TRBJ2-1, with D unresolved. Trimming left V 1 base short and J 7 bases short, with 3 bases between. The CDR3 extends over 11 amino acids. In germline, CDR1 is SGHTS, CDR2 YDEGEE. CDR3 residues: CASSLLNEQFF. DNA of the CDR3: TGTGCCAGCAGCTTGCTAAATGAGCAGTTCTTC.

V and J are TRBV19 and TRBJ1-5; D is undetermined. V gave up 5 bases and J gave up 4 bases, with 12 bases separating them. The CDR3 has 14 amino acids. CDR1 is LNHDA, CDR2 SQIVND, per germline (reference sequence). The CDR3 region is CASSPVGANQPQHF. The CDR3 DNA follows: TGTGCCAGTAGTCCAGTGGGAGCAAATCAGCCCCAGCATTTT.

This chain uses TRBV19 with TRBJ2-7; weak D call: TRBD2 (5 bases). The V gene's germline CDR1 is LNHDA and CDR2 SQIVND (reference sequence). The CDR3 spans 13 residues. V lost 3 bases and J lost 2, with 8 bases in between. The CDR3 region has the DNA TGTGCCAGTAGTATTATGGGAGCCTACGAGCAGTACTTC. Amino acids: CASSIMGAYEQYF.

The chain couples TRBV2 to TRBJ2-3; 12 positions match TRBD1. Germline values: CDR1 SNHLY, CDR2 FYNNEI. J lost 2 bases, V lost 4 bases, and 7 bases had no gene match. CDR3 size: 17 residues. CDR3 loop: CASSAWGQGAATDTQYF. The CDR3 DNA follows: TGTGCCAGCAGTGCCTGGGGACAGGGGGCCGCCACAGATACGCAGTATTTT.

This clone was seen only once. This sequence joins TRBV6-5 and TRBJ1-1; the D gene is possibly TRBD1 (6 bases). This CDR3 comprises 14 residues. Trimming left V 4 bases short and J 0 bases short, with 9 bases between. Germline V lookup: CDR1 MNHEY, CDR2 SVGAGI. The CDR3 region is CASSLQGVNTEAFF. The CDR3 nucleotides are TGTGCCAGCAGTTTACAGGGAGTGAACACTGAAGCTTTCTTT.

This chain joins TRBV19 and TRBJ1-2; no reliable D call. The CDR3 is 15 residues long. Germline lookup yields CDR1 LNHDA and CDR2 SQIVND (reference sequence). V was clipped by 4 bases and J by 0 bases, with 12 bases between them. DNA for the CDR3: TGTGCCAGTAGTAACGGCCGGGGAGCTAACTATGGCTACACCTTC. Translating it yields CASSNGRGANYGYTF.

The rearrangement links TRBV11-1 to TRBJ1-2; perhaps TRBD1 as D (5 bases). CDR1 and CDR2 (germline): SGHAT, FQDESV (reference sequence). V lost 3 bases, J lost 3 bases, and 11 bases lay in between. The CDR3 runs to 14 residues. CDR3 region: CASSLSTEHYGYTF. The CDR3 nucleotides are TGTGCCAGCAGCTTGTCGACAGAGCACTATGGCTACACCTTC.

This clone was seen only a few times. V is TRBV7-9 and J is TRBJ2-7; possible D gene TRBD2, 6 bases. Trimming removed 1 base at V and 7 bases at J, with 14 bases between. Germline values: CDR1 SEHNR, CDR2 FQNEAQ (reference sequence). The CDR3 is made up of 14 amino acids. The CDR3 is CASSLGGTFGEQYF. The CDR3 region has the DNA TGTGCCAGCAGCTTAGGCGGGACGTTTGGGGAGCAGTACTTC.

The chain links TRBV2 to TRBJ2-6; D is uncertain. CDR3 length: 14 residues. Germline V gives CDR1 SNHLY, CDR2 FYNNEI. The V and J ends lost 6 bases and 1 base respectively, with 7 bases between them. The CDR3 sequence: CASSWPSGANVLTF. The CDR3 nucleotides are TGTGCCAGCAGCTGGCCTTCTGGGGCCAACGTCCTGACTTTC.

This clone has only one observation. V is TRBV18 and J is TRBJ2-7; TRBD1 agrees at 9 bases. Trimming at V came to 6 bases and at J to 4 bases, leaving 7 bases not matched to a gene. The CDR3 length is 14 residues. CDR1 and CDR2 from the germline V gene are KGHSH and LQKENI. CDR3: CASSPDRGGYEQYF. Written as DNA, the CDR3 is TGTGCCAGCTCTCCGGACAGGGGAGGGTACGAGCAGTACTTC.

This clone was detected a few times. V usage is TRBV2 and J usage is TRBJ2-7, with a weak D call TRBD2 (7 bases). Germline lookup yields CDR1 SNHLY and CDR2 FYNNEI. CDR3 length: 15 amino acids. Trimming removed 6 bases at V and 2 bases at J, with 17 bases between. The chain's CDR3 is CASRMPPGGTYEQYF. The DNA for the CDR3 is TGTGCCAGCAGAATGCCCCCGGGGGGCACCTACGAGCAGTACTTC.

This clone qualifies as large. The V gene is TRBV7-9, the J gene TRBJ2-7; 7 bases match TRBD2. This CDR3 region has 13 residues. After removal of 5 bases from V and 7 bases from J, the junction contained 8 bases not matched to a gene. Germline lookup yields CDR1 SEHNR and CDR2 FQNEAQ (reference sequence). CDR3 residues: CASSPGTGGEQYF. The CDR3 bases are TGTGCCAGCAGCCCCGGGACGGGGGGAGAGCAGTACTTC.

The chain uses TRBV19 and TRBJ2-5, with D maybe TRBD1 (6 bases). There are 14 residues in the CDR3. Trimming pared 5 bases from V and 5 bases from J, leaving 15 bases between. Germline CDR1 reads LNHDA; CDR2 reads SQIVND (reference sequence). In DNA form, the CDR3 reads TGTGCCAGTAGTGCCCAGGGGCACGGGGAGACCCAGTACTTC. This encodes CASSAQGHGETQYF.